This T cell receptor (beta chain) was obtained from a study of blood T cell repertoires in COVID-19. Study in general: The origin of the acute and convalescent COVID-19 samples was the United States, Italy and Spain. Sources were T cells, B-cell-depleted T cells, or PBMCs; the material itself was cDNA or gDNA.

Under the authors' procedure: For nucleated cells, counts were estimated from reference gene primer amplification. The repertoire was sequenced with immunoSEQ multiplex PCR; TCRdb's copy has only in-frame clones and lacks some. V, J and clone size were drawn from that table, and D and trimming were deduced from the DNA. The sample lists 100,000 to 120,000 clones; roughly 80% were seen once. The germline V gene has CDR1 SGHNT and CDR2 YENEEA. This CDR3 spans 14 amino acids. The V and J ends lost 3 bases and 3 bases, in that order; junction bases with no gene match: 4. Material for sequencing was peripheral blood. The TCR comes from a woman in her 40s with acute or convalescent COVID-19. This chain links TRBV11-3 with TRBJ2-7; 8 positions agree with TRBD2. CDR3 bases: TGTGCCAGCAGCTTGCGGGGGGCAGTCTACGAGCAGTACTTC. Translated: CASSLRGAVYEQYF.